Below, 15 T cell receptor beta chains from the same sample are listed, as sequenced in a study of beta chain features in type 1 diabetes. The investigators reverse transcribed all of the isolated RNA, so they sequenced expressed TCRB transcripts. Clones were sequenced by immunoSEQ multiplex PCR, and TCRdb holds only the in-frame ones, with some missing. The data show around 650,000 clones, around an eighth seen once. Findings and caveats of the study: Shortening of TCRB CDR3s, moderate but significant, appeared in all four CD4+ subsets of Type 1 diabetes patients.

Antigens for these TCRs are unknown. The specimen sequenced was naive CD4+ T cells from blood. These TCRs come from a man aged 30 to 39 with type 1 diabetes.

J is TRBJ2-7 and V is TRBV13; TRBD1 is a possible D gene (5 bases). V lost 2 bases and J 4 bases, leaving 9 bases between the germline ends. Germline CDR1 reads PRHDT; CDR2 reads FYEKMQ (reference sequence). The CDR3 is made up of 13 amino acids. In DNA form, the CDR3 reads TGTGCCAGCAGCTTATCGCAGGGTTACGAGCAGTACTTC. This codes for CASSLSQGYEQYF.

This rearrangement joins TRBV5-8 to TRBJ2-7; TRBD1 agrees at 7 bases. This CDR3 has 15 amino acids. The V gene end was trimmed by 0 bases and the J gene end by 5 bases; junction bases not matched to a gene: 8. Germline-derived CDR1 and CDR2 are SGHTS and YDEGEE. CDR3 in DNA: TGTGCCAGCAGCTTGGCCAGGGGGACGTTTGACGAGCAGTACTTC. Translating it yields CASSLARGTFDEQYF. Supplemented by reference TRBV5-8 and TRBJ2-7, the full variable domain reads EAGVTQSPTHLIKTRGQQATLRCSPISGHTSVYWYQQALGLGLQFLLWYDEGEERNRGNFPPRFSGRQFPNYSSELNVNALELEDSALYLCASSLARGTFDEQYFGPGTRLTVT.

The chain has TRBV2 and TRBJ2-7; D might be TRBD1 (6 bases). The V and J ends lost 6 bases and 2 bases respectively, with 14 bases between them. Germline CDR1 SNHLY, CDR2 FYNNEI. This CDR3 comprises 14 residues. The CDR3 bases are TGTGCCAGCAGCTCAGGGGTTAGCCCCTACGAGCAGTACTTC. Amino acid sequence: CASSSGVSPYEQYF.

The chain couples TRBV30 to TRBJ2-2, with D possibly TRBD1 on 7 matching bases. This CDR3 is built from 18 residues. Germline V gives CDR1 GTSNPN, CDR2 SVGIG (reference sequence). The germline V and J ends were trimmed by 2 bases and 4 bases, with 23 bases remaining between them. CDR3 protein: CAWSRSRVEQGGTGELFF. The CDR3 DNA reads TGTGCCTGGAGTCGTTCGAGGGTAGAGCAGGGGGGCACCGGGGAGCTGTTTTTT.

This clone has just a few counts. At the DNA level, this CDR3 is encoded by other sequences in the same sample as well. The CDR3 nucleotides read TGCGCCAGCAGCTTGGGTGACAGTTATAATTCACCCCTCCACTTT. Protein sequence: CASSLGDSYNSPLHF. This chain joins TRBV5-1 and TRBJ1-6; tentative D call: TRBD1 (5 bases). Trimming left V 0 bases short and J 4 bases short, with 8 bases between. Germline-derived CDR1 and CDR2 are SGHRS and YFSETQ. The CDR3 is made up of 15 amino acids.

This clone was detected a few times. This sequence joins TRBV18 and TRBJ1-4; weak D call: TRBD1 (5 bases). CDR1 is KGHSH and CDR2 is LQKENI in the germline V gene. V was pared by 2 bases and J by 0 bases, with 13 bases between. The CDR3 runs 17 residues. The CDR3, as DNA: TGTGCCAGCTCACCATTGGCAGGGATTGCAACTAATGAAAAACTGTTTTTT. It translates to CASSPLAGIATNEKLFF.

This chain uses TRBV5-1 with TRBJ2-7; perhaps D is TRBD1 or TRBD2 (5 bases each). CDR1 and CDR2 (germline): SGHRS, YFSETQ. Trimming removed 1 base from V and 0 bases from J, with 17 bases in between. The CDR3 is 17 residues long. CDR3 protein: CASSLTGTRSSSYEQYF. In nucleotides, the CDR3 is TGCGCCAGCAGCTTGACCGGGACCCGGTCGAGCTCCTACGAGCAGTACTTC.

This clone was detected a few times. The V gene is TRBV4-2, the J gene TRBJ2-7; weak D call: TRBD2 (6 bases). The CDR3 has 15 residues. V dropped 4 bases and J dropped 1 base, with 14 bases sitting between them. CDR1 and CDR2 (germline): LGHNA, YNFKEQ. The CDR3 region is CASSPYEEGSYEQYF. The CDR3 DNA is TGTGCCAGCAGCCCATACGAGGAGGGGTCCTACGAGCAGTACTTC.

The chain has TRBV7-6 and TRBJ2-3; D is undetermined. The V and J ends lost 4 bases and 3 bases respectively, with 8 bases between them. CDR1 and CDR2 from the germline V gene are SGHVS and FNYEAQ. The CDR3 loop spans 13 amino acids. The chain's CDR3 is CASSSAATDTQYF. The CDR3 bases are TGTGCCAGCAGCTCGGCCGCGACAGATACGCAGTATTTT. The full variable domain, its missing parts supplied by reference TRBV7-6 and TRBJ2-3, is GAGVSQSPRYKVTKRGQDVALRCDPISGHVSLYWYRQALGQGPEFLTYFNYEAQQDKSGLPNDRFSAERPEGSISTLTIQRTEQRDSAMYRCASSSAATDTQYFGPGTRLTVL.

Only a few counts were recorded for this clone. The chain carries TRBV28 and TRBJ2-4, with D maybe TRBD2 (5 bases). V lost 10 bases and J 0 bases, leaving 13 bases between the germline ends. CDR1 is MDHEN and CDR2 is SYDVKM in the germline V gene. The CDR3 is 14 amino acids. The CDR3: CATGLSQAKNIQYF. As DNA, the CDR3 is TGTGCCACAGGACTGTCTCAAGCCAAAAACATTCAGTACTTC.

The rearrangement links TRBV18 to TRBJ2-7, with D perhaps matching TRBD1 or TRBD2 (6 bases each). The CDR3 sequence is 14 residues long. V was shortened by 6 bases and J by 6 bases, with 18 bases between the two germline ends. Germline values: CDR1 KGHSH, CDR2 LQKENI. The CDR3 is CASSSSEQGGEQYF. Written as DNA, the CDR3 is TGTGCCAGCTCGTCCTCGGAACAGGGAGGCGAGCAGTACTTC.

The V call is TRBV5-1, the J call TRBJ2-7; D is perhaps TRBD1 (5 bases). Per the germline V gene, CDR1 is SGHRS and CDR2 is YFSETQ. The CDR3 contains 12 residues. V was pared by 6 bases and J by 2 bases, with 9 bases between. In nucleotides, the CDR3 is TGCGCCAGCAAGACAGATACCTACGAGCAGTACTTC. Encoded protein: CASKTDTYEQYF.

This clone has a handful of counts. J is TRBJ1-2 and V is TRBV19; D unresolved. This CDR3 contains 13 residues. Germline V gene data show CDR1 as LNHDA and CDR2 as SQIVND (reference sequence). V was clipped by 6 bases and J by 4 bases, with 12 bases between them. CDR3 in DNA: TGTGCCAGTAGGACGGGATTACTCTATGGCTACACCTTC. Protein sequence: CASRTGLLYGYTF.

The table lists this clone with a few counts. The chain links TRBV29-1 to TRBJ2-7; D is possibly TRBD1 (5 bases). Trimming cost V 1 base and J 5 bases, with 9 bases left between them. This CDR3 comprises 12 residues. The V gene's germline CDR1 is SQVTM and CDR2 ANQGSEA. The CDR3 coding sequence is TGCAGCGTTGAAGGAGTGACAGACGAGCAGTACTTC. Amino acid sequence: CSVEGVTDEQYF.

The chain recombines TRBV5-1 with TRBJ2-7; maybe TRBD2 (6 bases). The CDR3 length is 14 residues. Trimming removed 4 bases at V and 7 bases at J, with 18 bases between. Germline V gene sequence: CDR1 SGHRS, CDR2 YFSETQ. Written as DNA, the CDR3 is TGCGCCAGCAGCCCGGACCCCGGGGGAGGAGAGCAGTACTTC. It translates to CASSPDPGGGEQYF.